This paragraph covers one T cell receptor beta chain sequence. Its binding antigen is unknown. The sample holds no much larger clone one base away, and base qualities are not on file. Library generation was performed with the immunoSEQ multiplex PCR assay. TCRdb took this table from immuneACCESS and kept in-frame rearrangements with V and J called. Such tables lack part of the clones; where checked against another copy, unresolved V genes explain under half of the gap, and the rest is unexplained. In all, the sample holds 60,000 to 75,000 clones, and about 72% of those were seen once. Jointly, the top ten make up 15% to 20% of the sample. The data stem from a study of radiotherapy plus CTLA-4 blockade in lung cancer (dated by TCRdb to the late 2010s). In the study overall: Objective responses occurred in around 20% of enrolled patients, and under 40% achieved disease control. The investigation overall reported the following: The strongest predictors of response, as reported, were early dynamic changes in blood T cell clones along with a rise in serum interferon-beta after radiation. TCR clones derived from tumors expanded in peripheral blood after treatment with radiotherapy and ipilimumab.

Focal radiation therapy combined with CTLA-4 blockade (ipilimumab) was tested in patients with chemo-refractory metastatic non-small-cell lung cancer. Taken from cysteine to phenylalanine, the CDR3 has 13 residues. The read is trimmed to its CDR3 DNA, 39 bases read in frame from base 1. V and J are truncated by 3 bases and 5 bases respectively, leaving an intervening sequence of 8 bases. The germline V gene (reference sequence) sets CDR1 to MNHNY and CDR2 to SVGAGI. This receptor was taken from a human donor with non-small cell lung cancer whose response to radiotherapy plus ipilimumab could not be evaluated. Some clones in this sample may be carry-over from other donors' samples. Sequenced here: peripheral blood, sampled from a patient treated with radiotherapy plus ipilimumab. This receptor chain uses TRBV6-6 and TRBJ1-5; no D gene is confidently identified. The nucleotides read TGTGCCAGCAGTTATACGGGGTATCAGCCCCAGCATTTT. This sequence encodes CASSYTGYQPQHF.